The table lists the clone carrying this T cell receptor beta chain with many counts. Its target is not known. Arm-PCR of CDR3 regions and iRepertoire HTBI primers were the basis on which TCR beta libraries were built. TCRdb reanalysed the multiplex PCR reads using MiXCR and keeps one entry per CDR3 protein. The sample holds over 400,000 distinct CDR3 sequences, 12% to 15% seen once. The sample belongs to a study of regulatory T cells in long-lasting Graves disease. Stated time point: newly diagnosed GD, antithyroid drugs for less than 3 months. Generation of the TCR library employed RNA extracted from PBMCs. Study results and caveats: Patients whose Graves' disease persisted exhibited lower TCR diversity than those newly diagnosed.

The CDR3 has 17 residues. The trim removed 6 bases at V and 6 bases at J, leaving 18 bases unmatched. These data also featured in a second study, about T cells in Graves' hyperthyroidism and ophthalmopathy.

The chain joins TRBV12-3 or TRBV12-4 to TRBJ2-7; 9 nucleotides align to TRBD1. The source material was peripheral blood mononuclear cells (PBMCs), sampled at new diagnosis, from a patient treated with antithyroid drugs. This clonotype was obtained from a woman aged 50 to 60 with Graves disease. The CDR3 DNA follows: TGTGCCAGCAGCCTTGCATGGGACAGGGCCAGCGGGCCCGAGCAGTACTTC. It codes for CASSLAWDRASGPEQYF.